The clone carrying this TCR beta chain was recorded at least ten times. Its antigen is not identified. These data belong to a study of metastatic and nonmetastatic thyroid tumors. Study context: Peripheral blood and tumor or nodule samples from malignant and benign thyroid patients were compared. Study outcomes and limitations: Across blood and tumor, TCR beta diversity in malignant thyroid tumors was reportedly significantly higher than in benign nodules.

As handled by the study authors: Differences in CDR3 between clinicopathological groups were drawn on to build a classifier intended to discriminate distant-metastatic papillary thyroid cancer patients. TCRdb reanalyzed the PCR reads via MiXCR. The V and J calls shown here were made by TCRdb, not taken from the authors' results. The data contain 20,000 to 25,000 clones, roughly a third of them singletons. All patients were treatment-naive before thyroid surgery. The sample was blood. This TCR derives from a female donor with papillary thyroid cancer or a benign thyroid nodule (not recorded which). Some clones in this sample may be carry-over from other donors' samples.

The CDR3 loop reads CATSDPSGTPNTGELFF. The CDR3 region has the DNA TGTGCCACCAGTGACCCGAGCGGGACCCCGAACACCGGGGAGCTGTTTTTT. The chain is built from TRBV24-1 and TRBJ2-2; 7 nucleotides align to TRBD2. The CDR3 contains 17 residues. Germline CDR1 KGHDR, CDR2 SFDVKD. The trim removed 4 bases at V and 0 bases at J, leaving 7 bases unmatched.